What follows are 18 T cell receptor beta chains derived from one specimen sequenced in a study of blood T cell repertoires in COVID-19. Using immunoSEQ multiplex PCR, the repertoire was profiled, and TCRdb retains in-frame clones only, with some absent. The sample shows roughly 120,000 clones, 70% to 85% of them seen only once. The sequencing sample was made of peripheral blood. The source of these receptors is a woman older than 75 with active or convalescent COVID-19.

This clone occurred once. The chain joins TRBV5-4 to TRBJ2-7, with 7 bases that match TRBD2. This CDR3 region has 14 residues. The J segment lost 5 bases and the V segment lost 5 bases, leaving 10 bases of the junction unmatched. The germline gives CDR1 SGHNT, CDR2 YYREEE (reference sequence). The CDR3 reads CASSWAREENEQYF. CDR3 DNA: TGTGCCAGCAGTTGGGCCCGGGAGGAAAACGAGCAGTACTTC.

The gene calls are TRBV11-2 and TRBJ1-3; 7 bases align to TRBD1. This CDR3 is built from 15 residues. The germline V gene encodes CDR1 SGHAT and CDR2 FQNNGV. J gave up 4 bases and V 7 bases, and 10 bases lay outside the gene matches. CDR3 coding DNA: TGTGCCAGCAACCAAGGGGACAGCGCGGGAAACACCATATATTTT. This sequence encodes CASNQGDSAGNTIYF.

The chain carries TRBV7-9 and TRBJ2-5, with 9 bases identical to TRBD1. Losses at the gene ends were 5 bases for V and 3 bases for J; bases not matched to a gene: 4. The CDR3 is 14 residues long. Germline V gene lookup returns CDR1 SEHNR and CDR2 FQNEAQ (reference sequence). The CDR3 DNA reads as TGTGCCAGCAGCCAGGGACAGGGAAAAGAGACCCAGTACTTC. This gives the protein CASSQGQGKETQYF. The variable domain in full, with the rest retrieved from reference TRBV7-9 and TRBJ2-5, is DTGVSQNPRHKITKRGQNVTFRCDPISEHNRLYWYRQTLGQGPEFLTYFQNEAQLEKSRLLSDRFSAERPKGSFSTLEIQRTEQGDSAMYLCASSQGQGKETQYFGPGTRLLVL.

V usage is TRBV2 and J usage is TRBJ2-1, with a weak D call TRBD2 (6 bases). The CDR3 runs 14 residues. In germline, CDR1 is SNHLY, CDR2 FYNNEI. V was clipped by 7 bases and J by 5 bases, with 15 bases between them. CDR3 amino acids: CASKRSGGDNEQFF. The CDR3 DNA is TGTGCCAGCAAAAGGAGCGGAGGGGACAATGAGCAGTTCTTC.

The chain links TRBV6-6 to TRBJ1-5; unclear D gene. The CDR3 is 14 amino acids. The germline V and J ends were trimmed by 0 bases and 1 base, with 4 bases remaining between them. CDR1 is MNHNY, CDR2 SVGAGI, per germline (reference sequence). CDR3: CASSYSESNQPQHF. The DNA of the CDR3 is TGTGCCAGCAGTTACTCGGAGAGCAATCAGCCCCAGCATTTT.

J is TRBJ1-5 and V is TRBV19, with D maybe TRBD1 (5 bases). V gave up 6 bases and J gave up 4 bases, with 13 bases separating them. This CDR3 has 14 residues. CDR1 and CDR2 (germline): LNHDA, SQIVND (reference sequence). The CDR3 DNA reads TGTGCCAGTAGCACCGACAGTCAAAATCAGCCCCAGCATTTT. Translation: CASSTDSQNQPQHF.

The gene calls are TRBV28 and TRBJ2-3; 8 nucleotides align to TRBD1. The germline CDR1 and CDR2 sequences are MDHEN and SYDVKM. The CDR3 sequence is 12 residues long. The ends lost 6 bases at V and 8 bases at J; junction bases unmatched: 4. The CDR3 nucleotides are TGTGCCAGCAGCCAGGACAGGGCTACGCAGTATTTT. It yields the protein CASSQDRATQYF.

This chain joins TRBV10-3 and TRBJ1-1; weak D call: TRBD1 (5 bases). The germline V gene encodes CDR1 ENHRY and CDR2 SYGVKD. The CDR3 totals 17 residues. Trimming removed 0 bases from V and 0 bases from J, with 14 bases in between. The CDR3 reads CAISESPTVRVNTEAFF. The CDR3 coding sequence is TGTGCCATCAGTGAGTCGCCAACAGTCAGGGTGAACACTGAAGCTTTCTTT.

The rearrangement uses TRBV19 and TRBJ2-2, with 12 nucleotides matching TRBD2. The CDR3 consists of 17 residues. Per the germline V gene, CDR1 is LNHDA and CDR2 is SQIVND (reference sequence). The V segment lost 4 bases and the J segment 2 bases; nucleotides outside the gene matches: 5. The CDR3 region has the DNA TGTGCCAGTAGTAGGCGACTAGCGGGAGCAAACACCGGGGAGCTGTTTTTT. Translation: CASSRRLAGANTGELFF.

The chain carries TRBV18 and TRBJ1-4; D call uncertain. V was shortened by 2 bases and J by 2 bases, with 6 bases between the two germline ends. Germline CDR1 and CDR2: KGHSH and LQKENI. The CDR3 length is 14 residues. DNA for the CDR3: TGTGCCAGCTCACCAGGCTTCACTAATGAAAAACTGTTTTTT. Protein sequence: CASSPGFTNEKLFF.

The chain uses TRBV7-8 and TRBJ2-1; 9 bases line up with TRBD2. This CDR3 comprises 18 residues. With 1 base clipped from V and 4 bases from J, the junction kept 11 bases outside the gene matches. The V gene's germline CDR1 is SGHVS and CDR2 FQNEAQ. CDR3 region: CASSLGAISGRIYNEQFF. The CDR3 nucleotides are TGTGCCAGCAGCTTAGGGGCAATTAGCGGGAGAATTTACAATGAGCAGTTCTTC.

The chain employs TRBV2 and TRBJ2-3, with TRBD1 matching 8 bases. J lost 4 bases, V lost 3 bases, and 3 bases had no gene match. The CDR3 extends over 14 amino acids. CDR1 is SNHLY and CDR2 is FYNNEI in the germline V gene. The CDR3 region is CASSDRTGPDTQYF. DNA for the CDR3: TGTGCCAGCAGTGACCGGACAGGGCCAGATACGCAGTATTTT.

The V and J genes are TRBV6-2 or TRBV6-3 and TRBJ1-4; TRBD1 matches at 9 bases. V was pared by 2 bases and J by 6 bases, with 10 bases of the junction left unmatched. The CDR3 has 17 amino acids. In germline, CDR1 is MNHEY, CDR2 SVGEGT. The CDR3 protein is CASSYRDRDRRDEKLFF. The CDR3 DNA is TGTGCCAGCAGTTACCGGGACAGGGATCGCCGAGATGAAAAACTGTTTTTT.

The chain joins TRBV5-5 to TRBJ2-5; unclear D gene. CDR1 and CDR2 from the germline V gene are SGHKS and YYEKEE (reference sequence). This CDR3 has 10 amino acids. V dropped 3 bases and J dropped 6 bases, with 3 bases sitting between them. CDR3 in DNA: TGTGCCAGCAGCTCCAAGACCCAGTACTTC. This encodes CASSSKTQYF.

The rearrangement links TRBV4-1 to TRBJ2-5; D perhaps matches TRBD2 (5 bases). In germline, CDR1 is MGHRA, CDR2 YSYEKL. Trimming left V 0 bases short and J 1 base short, with 6 bases between. CDR3 length equals 14 residues. CDR3 DNA: TGCGCCAGCAGCCAAGACGGGATCCAAGAGACCCAGTACTTC. It yields the protein CASSQDGIQETQYF.

In nucleotides, the CDR3 is TGTGCCAGCAAGCCGGGACAGGGAAACTACGAGCAGTACTTC. Its protein product is CASKPGQGNYEQYF. This chain uses TRBV27 with TRBJ2-7; 9 nucleotides line up with TRBD1. The germline V gene encodes CDR1 MNHEY and CDR2 SMNVEV (reference sequence). This CDR3 is built from 14 residues. V was clipped by 7 bases and J by 3 bases; unmatched bases: 7.

The chain links TRBV5-1 to TRBJ2-7, with TRBD1 matching 9 bases. CDR1 is SGHRS, CDR2 YFSETQ, per germline. The CDR3 runs to 16 residues. The junction had 11 bases not matched to a gene; V was cut back by 4 bases and J by 3 bases. The CDR3 DNA reads as TGCGCCAGCAGCCAATCCCCGGGACAGGGAGACTACGAGCAGTACTTC. Translation gives CASSQSPGQGDYEQYF.

The V call is TRBV5-1, the J call TRBJ2-1; the match to TRBD2 covers 13 bases. Germline trimming cut 3 bases from V and 8 bases from J; bases unmatched to any gene: 5. Germline assignment: CDR1 SGHRS and CDR2 YFSETQ. The CDR3 contains 15 residues. This CDR3 reads CASSSGTSGNHEQFF. Written as DNA, the CDR3 is TGCGCCAGCAGCTCAGGGACTAGCGGGAATCATGAGCAGTTCTTC.